A selection of T cell receptor beta chains follows, all from one sample in a study of Graves' ophthalmopathy and Graves' hyperthyroidism. TCRdb re-called the multiplex PCR reads with MiXCR, one entry per CDR3 protein. The sample has about 620,000 distinct CDR3 sequences, 20% to 25% seen once. The specimen was peripheral blood. The receptors stem from a woman aged 18 to 35 with stable Graves' hyperthyroidism. Some clones in this sample may be carry-over from other donors' samples. Both conserved end residues are trimmed from each CDR3. D genes are given only for firm matches. Some rows mark clone size as missing; the rest say once, few, many or name a class of expanded clone.

v_call	d_call	clone_size	j_call	cdr3_aa
TRBV20-1	TRBD2	few	TRBJ2-7	SARDPTSGWSSYEQY
TRBV12-3/TRBV12-4	-	many	TRBJ1-1	ASSSSLRLNTEAF
TRBV6-1	-	many	TRBJ1-5	ASHAAGADSNQPQH
TRBV19	-	few	TRBJ2-7	ASSIATADKQY
TRBV28	-	many	TRBJ1-1	ASSSERVEAF
TRBV20-1	-	once	TRBJ1-2	SAPETPANYGYT
TRBV12-3/TRBV12-4	-	-	TRBJ1-1	ASSLSQMNTEAF
TRBV19	-	many	TRBJ1-2	ASSSRSDASFYGYT
TRBV2	-	many	TRBJ1-1	ASTPTGGLNTEAF
TRBV7-9	TRBD2	few	TRBJ2-5	ASSHLAGAQETQY
TRBV11-1	TRBD1	many	TRBJ1-2	ASSSTGTGIHNYGYT
TRBV6-5	TRBD1	many	TRBJ1-2	ASSYGTGGHGYGYT
TRBV28	-	-	TRBJ1-1	ASSFAGYNTEAF
TRBV12-3/TRBV12-4	-	many	TRBJ1-6	ASSSGPLNSPLH
TRBV11-2	TRBD2	many	TRBJ2-7	ASSQFWLAGDYEQY
TRBV6-1	-	many	TRBJ1-5	ASRPQGRISNQPQH
TRBV20-1	TRBD1	few	TRBJ2-2	SATDQGANTGELF
TRBV9	TRBD1	-	TRBJ2-7	ASSASPGQGDEQY
TRBV20-1	TRBD2	-	TRBJ2-7	SAFLAGSYEQY
TRBV5-5	-	few	TRBJ1-5	ASSLYEVGGNQPQH
TRBV19	-	-	TRBJ1-5	ASRTGQPAQPQH
TRBV6-1	-	-	TRBJ1-2	AGRGANYGFT
TRBV28	TRBD1	many	TRBJ1-5	ASSLWLWRDRGRGNQPQH
TRBV24-1	TRBD1	many	TRBJ2-2	ATSDIRYSGTGVNTGELF
TRBV5-1	TRBD1	-	TRBJ1-1	ASSTRQGMTEAF
TRBV29-1	-	-	TRBJ1-2	SVGQGVPNYGYT
TRBV11-2	-	many	TRBJ1-1	ASSTLTENTEAF
TRBV9	-	many	TRBJ1-2	ASSVGYGYT
TRBV12-3/TRBV12-4	TRBD2	many	TRBJ2-7	ASRSGGGGYEQY
TRBV7-2	-	-	TRBJ1-1	ASSNGRVNTEAF
TRBV28	-	many	TRBJ1-1	ASSAAFTGFMNTEAF
TRBV6-5	-	many	TRBJ2-7	ASRRPGTLAVHEQY
TRBV7-2	-	once	TRBJ1-2	ASSLRRLGGYT
TRBV11-2	-	few	TRBJ2-7	ASSLWMANVISEQY
TRBV6-2/TRBV6-3	TRBD1	-	TRBJ1-2	ASKPGTGDPTDYYGYT
TRBV4-1	-	-	TRBJ2-5	ASSQDNGQNRETQY
TRBV28	-	many	TRBJ1-1	ASTSDTIRTEAF
TRBV9	-	many	TRBJ2-5	ASSAGVRPRIQETQY
TRBV4-1	-	many	TRBJ1-5	ASSQEPGGNQPQH
TRBV13	TRBD1	many	TRBJ1-2	ASSLNRDRINYGYT
TRBV19	-	many	TRBJ1-1	ASSLWGLAGAGSMNTEAF
TRBV5-1	-	-	TRBJ1-1	ACSFREYTEAF
TRBV3-1	-	few	TRBJ2-5	ASSQDSEETQY
TRBV5-1	TRBD1	-	TRBJ1-1	ASSLFGQGYTEAF
TRBV6-2/TRBV6-3	-	many	TRBJ2-2	ASSPVDKDTGELF
TRBV6-5	-	many	TRBJ1-1	ASSYSGTLNTEAF
TRBV6-2/TRBV6-3	-	many	TRBJ2-7	ASRMKTGSVEQY
TRBV12-3/TRBV12-4	-	many	TRBJ2-5	ASSASVQETQY
TRBV12-3/TRBV12-4	TRBD1	many	TRBJ1-5	AGSSPSGTVNQPQH
TRBV7-8	-	-	TRBJ1-5	ASSPKGPLDSNQPQH
TRBV7-9	-	-	TRBJ1-3	ASSPTVLSGNTIY
TRBV11-3	TRBD1	-	TRBJ2-4	ASSPGQGAVDIQY
TRBV15	-	many	TRBJ1-1	ATSKGIPEAF
TRBV19	-	many	TRBJ1-2	ASSVGRDGYT
TRBV11-2	-	many	TRBJ2-5	ASSAQQGETQY
TRBV6-5	-	once	TRBJ1-2	ASSYSPFYGGRGYT
TRBV12-3/TRBV12-4	-	-	TRBJ1-5	ASSFADQPQH
TRBV6-4	-	-	TRBJ2-7	ASSDVGPRDSYEQY
TRBV20-1	-	many	TRBJ1-1	SANPGTMNTEAF